The sequence of this TCR beta chain was determined in a study of control samples from healthy donors and cancer patients (dated by TCRdb to the early 2020s). Of note for this clone: It has no known antigen specificity. Base qualities were left out, and no much larger clone turns up one base away.

The method behind the library was the immunoSEQ multiplex PCR assay. The source is immuneACCESS, and TCRdb retained only in-frame sequences with V and J called. Part of the clones is not carried over; for the studies checked, unresolved V genes explain less than half of this, and the remainder is unexplained. The sample includes approximately 160,000 clones, with more than 85% observed a single time. Approximately 2% of the sample is in the top ten clones. CDR1 and CDR2, per the germline V gene (reference sequence), are MNHNY and SVGAGI. At the junction V is shortened by 6 bases and J by 6 bases, with 11 bases in between. Its CDR3 holds 12 amino acids, cysteine through phenylalanine. Of the read, only the CDR3 DNA is kept; its 36 bases are in frame from base 1.

The sequence is built from TRBV6-6 and TRBJ1-1; TRBD1 could be the D gene, as 6 bases match. The TCR sequence derives from a woman between 40 and 55 years old in good health. Input material: blood. CDR3 region: CASSRGSAEAFF. The nucleotide sequence is TGTGCCAGCAGCAGGGGTAGCGCTGAAGCTTTCTTT.